This T cell receptor (beta chain) was identified during a study of T cells in Graves' hyperthyroidism and ophthalmopathy. Study conclusions and caveats: Ophthalmopathy was model-predicted a median about 7.1 months pre-onset. The blood repertoire included most of the expanded thyroid clonotypes above 0.001.

Amplification of TCR beta CDR3 regions used RNA as the template. The TCR CDR3 first-round RT-PCR relied on the HTBI primer set. Each CDR3 protein is one row after TCRdb ran MiXCR on the multiplex PCR reads. The sample yields approximately 400,000 distinct CDR3 sequences, approximately 19% seen once. The CDR3 is made up of 13 amino acids. V lost 5 bases to trimming and J lost 7 bases; unmatched junction nucleotides: 4. This clonotype appeared many times. Its antigen is unknown. Stable Graves' hyperthyroidism denoted no ophthalmopathy progression over 18 months. The rearrangement uses TRBV12-3 or TRBV12-4 and TRBJ2-7, with 11 bases matching TRBD2. Specimen: blood. This sequence originates from a woman aged 18-29 years with Graves' hyperthyroidism. CDR3 nucleotides: TGTGCCAGCAGTCCCGGGACTAGCGGAGAGCAGTACTTC. Protein: CASSPGTSGEQYF.